One and the same sample provided the 28 T cell receptor beta chains below, sequenced in a study of patients and donors after allogeneic stem cell transplantation. TCRdb analysed the RT-PCR reads with MiXCR anew, one entry per CDR3 protein. The sample lists roughly 180,000 distinct CDR3 sequences, around two fifths occurring once. Sequencing was performed on blood, either unsorted or a sorted T cell fraction (not recorded which). The receptors were gathered from a human donor who was either an allogeneic HSCT recipient or a stem cell or donor lymphocyte infusion donor (not recorded which). It is not recorded whose cells these are; they may come from a transplant donor.

Here the CDR3 reads CASSIGSSSYEQYF. The CDR3 DNA reads TGTGCCAGCAGTATTGGGTCTAGCTCCTACGAGCAGTACTTC. V is TRBV5-4 and J is TRBJ2-7; D gene unclear. The CDR3 has 14 residues. V lost 5 bases to trimming and J lost 0 bases, with 12 bases between them. Per germline, CDR1 SGHNT and CDR2 YYREEE (reference sequence).

The rearrangement links TRBV5-4 to TRBJ2-1, with 12 bases matching TRBD2. The trim removed 4 bases at V and 4 bases at J, leaving 6 bases unmatched. The CDR3 is 16 amino acids. Germline V gene data show CDR1 as SGHNT and CDR2 as YYREEE (reference sequence). DNA for the CDR3: TGTGCCAGCAGCACCCTAGCGGGAGGGCCGTACAATGAGCAGTTCTTC. This translates into CASSTLAGGPYNEQFF. The full variable domain, with the rest looked up from reference TRBV5-4 and TRBJ2-1, is ETGVTQSPTHLIKTRGQQVTLRCSSQSGHNTVSWYQQALGQGPQFIFQYYREEENGRGNFPPRFSGLQFPNYSSELNVNALELDDSALYLCASSTLAGGPYNEQFFGPGTRLTVL.

The gene calls are TRBV7-9 and TRBJ2-1; TRBD1 matches 8 bases. The CDR3 contains 15 residues. V dropped 7 bases and J dropped 1; count of bases not matched to a gene: 6. Germline assignment: CDR1 SEHNR and CDR2 FQNEAQ (reference sequence). In DNA, the CDR3 is TGTGCCAGCACCTTTACAGGGGGGTCCTACAATGAGCAGTTCTTC. Its translation is CASTFTGGSYNEQFF.

V gene TRBV4-3 combines with J gene TRBJ2-7; TRBD2 aligns across 10 bases. V was pared by 4 bases and J by 4 bases, with 10 bases of the junction left unmatched. This CDR3 has 16 residues. Per the germline V gene, CDR1 is LGHNA and CDR2 is YSLEER. This CDR3 reads CASSRAGGSGRYEQYF. Written as DNA, the CDR3 is TGCGCCAGCAGCCGAGCGGGGGGGTCGGGTAGATACGAGCAGTACTTC.

V usage is TRBV3-1 and J usage is TRBJ2-1; D remains ambiguous. Germline V gene data show CDR1 as LGHDT and CDR2 as YNNKEL (reference sequence). The CDR3 contains 16 residues. Trimming shortened V by 3 bases and J by 3 bases, and 15 bases separated the two germline ends. CDR3 sequence: CASSQIIGLRYNEQFF. CDR3 nucleotides: TGTGCCAGCAGCCAGATAATCGGGCTACGCTACAATGAGCAGTTCTTC.

This chain joins TRBV7-2 and TRBJ1-2, with D perhaps matching TRBD1 (5 bases). Per germline, CDR1 SGHTA and CDR2 FQGNSA. CDR3 size: 15 residues. V shed 0 bases and J shed 1 base, with 9 bases lying between them. The CDR3 nucleotides read TGTGCCAGCAGCTTAGCCCGGCAGGGTAACTATGGCTACACCTTC. Translation gives CASSLARQGNYGYTF.

This clonotype was recorded at least ten times. The chain couples TRBV12-3 or TRBV12-4 to TRBJ1-2, with D hard to call. Trimming took off 7 bases at V and 8 bases at J, with 17 bases between the two ends. The CDR3 is 13 residues long. CDR3 residues: CASTPGVLGGYTF. CDR3 coding DNA: TGTGCCAGCACCCCCGGGGTACTAGGGGGCTACACCTTC.

There are a few counts of this clonotype. The genes are TRBV29-1 and TRBJ1-1; D possibly corresponds to TRBD1 (6 bases). The CDR3 is 15 amino acids. Germline lookup yields CDR1 SQVTM and CDR2 ANQGSEA. Trimming shortened V by 7 bases and J by 5 bases, and 23 bases separated the two germline ends. The CDR3 DNA sequence: TGCAGCGGTGGGGCCCCTAAAGGGGGTAAAACTGAAGCTTTCTTT. Translated, it gives CSGGAPKGGKTEAFF.

V gene TRBV4-3 combines with J gene TRBJ1-1; no definite D call. Trimming cost V 1 base and J 2 bases, with 14 bases left between them. Germline loops: CDR1 LGHNA, CDR2 YSLEER. CDR3 length equals 16 residues. The CDR3 protein is CASSQVPPAVNTEAFF. CDR3 nucleotides: TGCGCCAGCAGCCAAGTTCCCCCGGCGGTCAACACTGAAGCTTTCTTT.

The chain couples TRBV29-1 to TRBJ2-5; possibly TRBD2 for D (7 bases). The germline V gene has CDR1 SQVTM and CDR2 ANQGSEA. V was cut by 4 bases and J by 2 bases, with 11 bases left in between. The CDR3 consists of 13 residues. The CDR3 DNA reads as TGCAGCGTTGGGGGGGGCACTCAAGAGACCCAGTACTTC. It translates to CSVGGGTQETQYF.

The chain is built from TRBV10-3 and TRBJ2-2; 10 nucleotides match TRBD2. Per the germline V gene, CDR1 is ENHRY and CDR2 is SYGVKD. The CDR3 contains 16 residues. The V and J ends lost 0 bases and 6 bases, in that order; junction bases with no gene match: 4. Here the CDR3 DNA reads TGTGCCATCAGTGAGTCTACTAGCGGGATTCCCGGGGAGCTGTTTTTT. Amino acid sequence: CAISESTSGIPGELFF.

The chain joins TRBV7-9 to TRBJ1-2; 8 nucleotides line up with TRBD1. The CDR3 length is 16 residues. CDR1 is SEHNR and CDR2 is FQNEAQ in the germline V gene (reference sequence). V was pared by 1 base and J by 0 bases, with 4 bases of the junction left unmatched. The CDR3 here is CASSLGTTGANYGYTF. The CDR3, as DNA: TGTGCCAGCAGCTTAGGGACGACAGGGGCTAACTATGGCTACACCTTC.

CDR3 sequence: CSVLDSGQYNQPQHF. In DNA form, the CDR3 reads TGCAGCGTTTTAGACTCCGGACAGTACAATCAGCCCCAGCATTTT. The V call is TRBV29-1, the J call TRBJ1-5; maybe TRBD1 (6 bases). The CDR3 is 15 amino acids. Trimming shortened V by 5 bases and J by 3 bases, and 17 bases separated the two germline ends. Germline V gives CDR1 SQVTM, CDR2 ANQGSEA.

There are a few counts of this clonotype. Here the CDR3 reads CASSYPPDNYNEQFF. The CDR3, as DNA: TGTGCCAGCAGTTACCCGCCGGACAACTACAATGAGCAGTTCTTC. This chain uses TRBV6-2 or TRBV6-3 with TRBJ2-1; perhaps TRBD1 as D (5 bases). Germline CDR1 and CDR2: MNHEY and SVGEGT. The V and J ends lost 2 bases and 3 bases respectively, with 11 bases between them. This CDR3 has 15 amino acids.

In DNA form, the CDR3 reads TGTGCCAGCTCACCAAACCAACCCGGGACAGGGAAGAACGAGCAGTACTTC. Its translation is CASSPNQPGTGKNEQYF. The chain combines TRBV18 with TRBJ2-7; TRBD1 matches at 9 bases. J gave up 5 bases and V 2 bases, and 13 bases lay outside the gene matches. Germline V gene lookup returns CDR1 KGHSH and CDR2 LQKENI. The CDR3 contains 17 residues. Full variable domain (remainder filled in from reference TRBV18 and TRBJ2-7): NAGVMQNPRHLVRRRGQEARLRCSPMKGHSHVYWYRQLPEEGLKFMVYLQKENIIDESGMPKERFSAEFPKEGPSILRIQQVVRGDSAAYFCASSPNQPGTGKNEQYFGPGTRLTVT.

This rearrangement joins TRBV4-3 to TRBJ2-1, with a weak D call TRBD2 (6 bases). V gave up 6 bases and J gave up 7 bases, with 16 bases separating them. Germline V gene data show CDR1 as LGHNA and CDR2 as YSLEER. CDR3 length: 14 residues. CDR3 DNA sequence: TGCGCCAGCAGTGGTTTCGGGGGTAGGAATGAGCAGTTCTTC. This sequence encodes CASSGFGGRNEQFF.

This clonotype appeared a few times. The chain combines TRBV2 with TRBJ1-4; no clear D. The CDR3 is made up of 12 amino acids. Trimming took off 3 bases at V and 3 bases at J, with 2 bases between the two ends. Germline CDR1 reads SNHLY; CDR2 reads FYNNEI. The CDR3 DNA follows: TGTGCCAGCAGTGAGTCTAATGAAAAACTGTTTTTT. Its protein product is CASSESNEKLFF.

This clonotype was seen a few times. V and J are TRBV7-3 and TRBJ2-5; 7 nucleotides line up with TRBD1. The CDR3 sequence is 14 residues long. Germline loops: CDR1 SGHTA, CDR2 FQGTGA. Germline trimming cut 4 bases from V and 2 bases from J; bases unmatched to any gene: 4. The CDR3 region is CASSSTGAQETQYF. The CDR3 DNA sequence: TGTGCCAGCAGCTCCACAGGGGCACAAGAGACCCAGTACTTC.

This rearrangement joins TRBV30 to TRBJ2-2, with D uncertain. This CDR3 contains 13 residues. V was pared by 0 bases and J by 7 bases, with 9 bases between. From germline, CDR1 is GTSNPN and CDR2 SVGIG (reference sequence). The CDR3 coding sequence is TGTGCCTGGAGTGTATTGGATGGCGGGGAGCTGTTTTTT. Protein: CAWSVLDGGELFF.

This clonotype was observed a few times. The chain carries TRBV28 and TRBJ2-5; 8 bases match TRBD1. The germline CDR1 and CDR2 sequences are MDHEN and SYDVKM. V shed 5 bases, J shed 2 bases, and the junction held 10 bases outside the gene matches. The CDR3 runs 16 residues. CDR3 nucleotide sequence: TGTGCCAGCAGTAAGACTACGGGGACAGGACAAGAGACCCAGTACTTC. As protein: CASSKTTGTGQETQYF.

A few counts support this clonotype. CDR3 sequence: CASSLLAGGSQETQYF. The CDR3 region has the DNA TGTGCCAGCAGCTTACTAGCGGGGGGATCTCAAGAGACCCAGTACTTC. The chain has TRBV7-6 and TRBJ2-5; 11 bases match TRBD2. V lost 2 bases, J lost 2 bases, and 4 bases stayed unmatched. In germline, CDR1 is SGHVS, CDR2 FNYEAQ. CDR3 length: 16 residues.

This chain joins TRBV12-3 or TRBV12-4 and TRBJ2-3; 15 positions agree with TRBD2. J gave up 3 bases and V 6 bases, and 10 bases lay outside the gene matches. This CDR3 has 18 amino acids. The CDR3 here is CASSYGTSGRLGTDTQYF. Here the CDR3 DNA reads TGTGCCAGCAGCTATGGGACTAGCGGGAGGTTAGGTACAGATACGCAGTATTTT.

This clonotype has at least ten counts. V and J are TRBV6-5 and TRBJ1-2, with a possible D match to TRBD1 (6 bases). This CDR3 is built from 13 residues. Germline CDR1 is MNHEY and CDR2 is SVGAGI. V lost 5 bases and J 4 bases, leaving 11 bases between the germline ends. CDR3 DNA: TGTGCCAGCAGTGAAGACAGGATCTATGGCTACACCTTC. Its translation is CASSEDRIYGYTF.

The chain joins TRBV15 to TRBJ2-1, with D possibly being TRBD1 (5 bases). There are 14 residues in the CDR3. Trimming removed 5 bases from V and 8 bases from J, with 16 bases in between. From germline, CDR1 is LNHNV and CDR2 YYDKDF (reference sequence). CDR3 in amino acids: CATSRRQTYDEQFF. The CDR3 coding sequence is TGTGCCACCAGCCGACGACAGACATACGATGAGCAGTTCTTC.

In regard to this clonotype: A junction end diverges from the germline sequence, so it may reflect a read error. This rearrangement joins TRBV28 to TRBJ2-7; 11 bases align to TRBD1. CDR3 length: 13 residues. The germline V gene encodes CDR1 MDHEN and CDR2 SYDVKM. The CDR3 reads CASRTGGKYEQYF. The CDR3 DNA is TGTGCTAGCAGGACAGGGGGCAAATACGAGCAGTACTTC.

The gene calls are TRBV12-3 or TRBV12-4 and TRBJ1-4; 9 nucleotides agree with TRBD1. With 5 bases clipped from V and 10 bases from J, the junction kept 8 bases outside the gene matches. The CDR3 spans 14 residues. CDR3 amino acids: CASSRLDRGGKLFF. The DNA of the CDR3 is TGTGCCAGCAGTCGATTGGACAGGGGAGGAAAACTGTTTTTT.

V and J are TRBV11-2 and TRBJ2-3; 9 bases agree with TRBD2. CDR3 length: 16 residues. Germline assignment: CDR1 SGHAT and CDR2 FQNNGV. Trimming at V came to 6 bases and at J to 4 bases, leaving 11 bases not matched to a gene. The CDR3 nucleotides are TGTGCCAGCAGGCCTTTTAGCGGGAGTATTTCAGATACGCAGTATTTT. It is translated as CASRPFSGSISDTQYF. The entire variable domain, with the rest obtained from reference TRBV11-2 and TRBJ2-3, is as follows: EAGVAQSPRYKIIEKRQSVAFWCNPISGHATLYWYQQILGQGPKLLIQFQNNGVVDDSQLPKDRFSAERLKGVDSTLKIQPAKLEDSAVYLCASRPFSGSISDTQYFGPGTRLTVL.

This clonotype came up a few times. The CDR3 loop reads CASSPLLGGLDTGELFF. Written as DNA, the CDR3 is TGTGCCAGCAGCCCCTTGTTGGGGGGATTGGACACCGGGGAGCTGTTTTTT. V usage is TRBV9 and J usage is TRBJ2-2; possible D gene TRBD2, 6 bases. Germline V gene sequence: CDR1 SGDLS, CDR2 YYNGEE. The V end was cut by 4 bases, the J end by 3 bases, with 19 bases between. The CDR3 is made up of 17 amino acids. The entire variable domain, with the rest obtained from reference TRBV9 and TRBJ2-2, is as follows: DSGVTQTPKHLITATGQRVTLRCSPRSGDLSVYWYQQSLDQGLQFLIQYYNGEERAKGNILERFSAQQFPDLHSELNLSSLELGDSALYFCASSPLLGGLDTGELFFGEGSRLTVL.